A single T cell receptor beta chain is shown here with its context. This record comes from a study of T cell responses to AZD1222 COVID-19 vaccine. Repertoires were generated with immunoSEQ multiplex PCR, while TCRdb's copy carries only in-frame clones and drops some. Of some 170,000 clones detected, about 92% appear once; the ten largest clones hold about 2.5%. The V end lost 7 bases, the J end lost 2 bases, and 12 bases lay between the germline ends. CDR3 length: 14 residues. The germline CDR1 and CDR2 sequences are MNHEY and SVGAGI. This specimen consisted of peripheral blood, obtained on day 0 of AZD1222 vaccination. The chain employs TRBV6-5 and TRBJ1-5, with no clear D. This TCR was sampled from an adult in good health. The CDR3 region has the DNA TGTGCCAGCATGGGTGGATTAGGCAATCAGCCCCAGCATTTT. Protein: CASMGGLGNQPQHF.